The entry that follows covers one T cell receptor beta chain sequence. Original processing methods: Quantification of nucleated cells was approximated via reference gene primer amplification. Produced via immunoSEQ multiplex PCR; TCRdb's table is partial and in-frame only. V and J calls plus clone size are reproduced from that table; the DNA served to infer D and trimming. Here the sample spans roughly 100,000 clones, about 85% being singletons. The data originate from a study of blood T cell repertoires in COVID-19. On the study more broadly: The United States, Italy and Spain provided the acute and convalescent COVID-19 samples. Sources were T cells, B-cell-depleted T cells, or PBMCs; the material itself was cDNA or gDNA.

The sample was peripheral blood. The sequence was obtained from a man aged 50-60 years in a cohort sampled during active COVID-19.

CDR3 amino acids: CASSNIQGRDNEQFF. The DNA for the CDR3 is TGTGCCAGCAGCAACATCCAGGGGCGAGACAATGAGCAGTTCTTC. This chain joins TRBV11-3 and TRBJ2-1, with a weak D call TRBD1 (6 bases). From germline, CDR1 is SGHNT and CDR2 YENEEA. The V end was cut by 5 bases, the J end by 5 bases, with 16 bases between. The CDR3 covers 15 residues.